A selection of T cell receptor beta chains follows, all from one sample in a study of blood T cell repertoires in COVID-19. Sequencing used immunoSEQ multiplex PCR; TCRdb keeps in-frame clones, though not all of them. The sample lists 150,000 to 200,000 clones; roughly nine tenths were seen once. Sequencing used PBMCs or T cells enriched from blood (not recorded which). Receptors originate from a human donor with acute COVID-19. The donor label of this sample is uncertain. Both conserved end residues are part of each CDR3. A D gene is named only where the DNA matches it firmly. The size field is filled for only some rows; it gives once, few, many or a size class.

D	V	size	J	CDR3	DNA
NA	TRBV7-9	NA	TRBJ1-4	CASSLLEFRDEKLFF	TGTGCCAGCAGCTTATTGGAATTCCGGGATGAAAAACTGTTTTTT
NA	TRBV3-1/TRBV3-2	NA	TRBJ1-2	CASSQGQGFFKGGYTF	TGTGCCAGCAGCCAAGGCCAGGGTTTTTTCAAGGGGGGCTACACCTTC
TRBD1	TRBV23-1	NA	TRBJ1-2	CARKGVGDSPNYGYTF	TGCGCCAGGAAGGGGGTAGGGGACAGCCCTAACTATGGCTACACCTTC
NA	TRBV19	NA	TRBJ2-5	CASSGREGETQYF	TGTGCCAGTTCGGGGAGAGAAGGGGAGACCCAGTACTTC
NA	TRBV3-1/TRBV3-2	NA	TRBJ2-5	CASSQGASVQETQYF	TGTGCCAGCAGCCAAGGCGCTAGCGTACAAGAGACCCAGTACTTC
NA	TRBV10-2	NA	TRBJ1-5	CASTGELINQPQHF	TGCGCCAGCACCGGGGAGCTTATTAATCAGCCCCAGCATTTT
NA	TRBV24-1	NA	TRBJ2-5	CATSDLQGDIETQYF	TGTGCCACCAGTGATTTGCAAGGGGACATCGAGACCCAGTACTTC
NA	TRBV5-6	NA	TRBJ2-1	CASSLWRGQPKTDYNEQFF	TGTGCCAGCAGCTTGTGGCGGGGGCAACCTAAAACCGACTACAATGAGCAGTTCTTC
TRBD1	TRBV4-1	NA	TRBJ2-3	CASSPTQGAFMDTQYF	TGCGCCAGCAGCCCAACCCAGGGGGCTTTCATGGATACGCAGTATTTT
NA	TRBV11-3	NA	TRBJ1-2	CASSLSRESYGYTF	TGTGCCAGCAGCTTATCCAGGGAAAGCTATGGCTACACCTTC
NA	TRBV7-9	NA	TRBJ1-2	CASSSFRRGNYGYTF	TGTGCCAGCAGCTCCTTCAGGAGGGGTAACTATGGCTACACCTTC
TRBD1	TRBV29-1	NA	TRBJ1-2	CSALDRGVSYGYTF	TGCAGCGCTCTCGACAGGGGCGTTAGCTATGGCTACACCTTC
TRBD2	TRBV6-1	NA	TRBJ2-7	CASSEGLAGPYEQYF	TGTGCCAGCAGTGAAGGGTTAGCGGGCCCCTACGAGCAGTACTTC
TRBD1	TRBV19	NA	TRBJ2-5	CASSSTDREETQYF	TGTGCCAGTAGTTCCACGGACAGGGAGGAGACCCAGTACTTC
NA	TRBV27	few	TRBJ1-3	CASRSLSSGAGNTIYF	TGTGCCAGCAGATCTCTATCCTCAGGGGCTGGAAACACCATATATTTT
NA	TRBV4-3	NA	TRBJ2-1	CASSQVGGVVNEQFF	TGCGCCAGCAGCCAAGTGGGAGGTGTCGTCAATGAGCAGTTCTTC
NA	TRBV23-1	NA	TRBJ2-7	CASSQQKSYEQYF	TGCGCCAGCAGTCAGCAGAAATCCTACGAGCAGTACTTC
TRBD1	TRBV9	few	TRBJ1-5	CASSAGGTGQPQHF	TGTGCCAGCAGCGCAGGGGGAACGGGACAGCCCCAGCATTTT
NA	TRBV15	NA	TRBJ2-1	CATSRVGARSYNEQFF	TGTGCCACCAGCAGAGTGGGGGCGCGCTCCTACAATGAGCAGTTCTTC
TRBD2	TRBV7-6	NA	TRBJ2-3	CASSLADSGGPTDTQYF	TGTGCCAGCAGCTTAGCCGACAGCGGGGGGCCCACAGATACGCAGTATTTT
TRBD1	TRBV5-1	NA	TRBJ1-3	CASSPDRGNTIYF	TGCGCCAGCAGCCCGGACAGGGGAAACACCATATATTTT
NA	TRBV13	NA	TRBJ1-1	CASSLAPSYLNTEAFF	TGTGCCAGCAGCTTAGCCCCTTCCTATTTGAACACTGAAGCTTTCTTT
NA	TRBV24-1	once	TRBJ1-2	CATRRVRTALYGYTF	TGTGCCACCAGACGGGTACGGACAGCCCTATATGGCTACACCTTC
NA	TRBV6-6	NA	TRBJ1-2	CASSYEPGSYGYTF	TGTGCCAGCAGTTACGAACCAGGTAGCTATGGCTACACCTTC
TRBD1	TRBV5-1	once	TRBJ2-3	CASSSRDRGVDTQYF	TGCGCCAGCAGCTCCCGGGACAGGGGGGTAGATACGCAGTATTTT
TRBD1	TRBV19	once	TRBJ2-7	CASRFGQGGSYEQYF	TGTGCCAGTAGGTTCGGACAGGGGGGCTCCTACGAGCAGTACTTC